This T cell receptor beta chain was recorded in a study of blood T cell repertoires in COVID-19. The wider study: The United States, Italy and Spain were the sources of the acute and convalescent COVID-19 samples.

CDR3 length equals 18 residues. V shed 2 bases and J 2 bases; nucleotides not matched to a gene: 11. Germline V gives CDR1 SGHTA, CDR2 FQGTGA. Sequencing used immunoSEQ multiplex PCR; TCRdb keeps in-frame clones, though not all of them. The sample lists around 140,000 clones; roughly four fifths were seen once. The gene calls are TRBV7-3 and TRBJ2-7, with TRBD1 identical over 11 bases. The TCR originated in a human donor with acute or convalescent COVID-19. The donor label of this sample is uncertain. The sample taken for sequencing was peripheral blood. The CDR3 nucleotides are TGTGCCAGCAGCTTACCGGACAGGGGGCGCTCAAACCCCTACGAGCAGTACTTC. The encoded protein is CASSLPDRGRSNPYEQYF. The full variable domain, its missing parts supplied by reference TRBV7-3 and TRBJ2-7, is GAGVSQTPSNKVTEKGKYVELRCDPISGHTALYWYRQSLGQGPEFLIYFQGTGAADDSGLPNDRFFAVRPEGSVSTLKIQRTERGDSAVYLCASSLPDRGRSNPYEQYFGPGTRLTVT.